A single sample gave rise to the 7 T cell receptor beta chains below, sequenced in a study of early T cells in non-severe SARS-CoV-2 infection. In TCRdb, the 5' RACE reads were re-called with MiXCR into one record per CDR3 protein. Of tens of thousands of distinct CDR3 sequences in the sample, around 6.6% are singletons; the top ten hold 5.5% to 7.5%. The source material was whole blood, sampled at baseline. The receptors stem from an adult who was a healthcare worker with PCR-confirmed SARS-CoV-2 infection or an uninfected control (not recorded which).

This clonotype showed up many times. This rearrangement joins TRBV12-5 to TRBJ2-3; 9 bases match TRBD1. This CDR3 has 15 amino acids. CDR1 and CDR2 (germline): LGHNT, FRNRAP. V was clipped by 8 bases and J by 2 bases; unmatched bases: 8. CDR3 protein: CASQQQGAITDTQYF. Written as DNA, the CDR3 is TGTGCTAGTCAGCAACAGGGGGCTATCACAGATACGCAGTATTTT.

This clonotype was counted only a few times. The rearrangement uses TRBV12-3 or TRBV12-4 and TRBJ2-3; D may be TRBD2 (5 bases). This CDR3 spans 19 amino acids. The V end was cut by 2 bases, the J end by 2 bases, with 23 bases between. DNA for the CDR3: TGTGCCAGCAGTTTATTCGACTACGGTGGTAGGCTGTTCACAGATACGCAGTATTTT. Translating it yields CASSLFDYGGRLFTDTQYF.

This clonotype has a handful of counts. The rearrangement joins TRBV24-1 to TRBJ2-2; 7 bases are a match to TRBD1. Germline V gives CDR1 KGHDR, CDR2 SFDVKD. V trimming: 6 bases; J trimming: 4 bases; junction bases outside the gene matches: 13. The CDR3 spans 17 residues. The CDR3 region has the DNA TGTGCCACCAGTCCCTCCCGGGACAGCTGGGGCACCGGGGAGCTGTTTTTT. It encodes CATSPSRDSWGTGELFF.

This clonotype was detected only a few times. This chain connects TRBV6-2 or TRBV6-3 to TRBJ2-5; D not resolved. This CDR3 is 12 amino acids long. Trimming stripped 0 bases from V and 7 bases from J, with 6 bases between. Germline V CDR1 and CDR2: MNHEY, SVGEGT. The chain's CDR3 is CASSYSPGTQYF. CDR3 nucleotide sequence: TGTGCCAGCAGTTACTCCCCGGGGACCCAGTACTTC.

This clonotype was seen a few times. A junction end diverges from the germline sequence, so it may reflect a read error. The chain joins TRBV11-3 to TRBJ2-3; 9 nucleotides align to TRBD1. Germline lookup yields CDR1 SGHNT and CDR2 YENEEA. The CDR3 has 14 residues. The CDR3 sequence: CASSLDRGADTQYF. The DNA of the CDR3 is TGCGCCAGCAGCCTTGACAGGGGGGCAGATACGCAGTATTTT. The full variable domain, its missing parts supplied by reference TRBV11-3 and TRBJ2-3, is EAGVVQSPRYKIIEKKQPVAFWCNPISGHNTLYWYLQNLGQGPELLIRYENEEAVDDSQLPKDRFSAERLKGVDSTLKIQPAELGDSAVYLCASSLDRGADTQYFGPGTRLTVL.

There are many counts of this clonotype. The rearrangement joins TRBV7-2 to TRBJ2-5; D uncertain. Germline CDR1 reads SGHTA; CDR2 reads FQGNSA. CDR3 length equals 12 residues. V lost 3 bases and J lost 5, with 7 bases in between. CDR3 DNA: TGTGCCAGCAGCTTTAAAGGGGAGACCCAGTACTTC. Encoded protein: CASSFKGETQYF.

The chain has TRBV7-9 and TRBJ2-3; 7 bases align to TRBD1. Germline CDR1 SEHNR, CDR2 FQNEAQ (reference sequence). This CDR3 region has 14 residues. V shed 5 bases and J 6 bases; nucleotides not matched to a gene: 8. CDR3 DNA sequence: TGTGCCAGCAGCCCGCCGCCGACAGGGGATACGCAGTATTTT. It specifies CASSPPPTGDTQYF.